This passage covers 16 T cell receptor beta chains from one sample sequenced in a study of identical twins' blood T cells. Via MiXCR, TCRdb re-called the 5' RACE reads, giving one row per CDR3 protein. Counted here are 300,000 to 450,000 distinct CDR3 sequences, roughly 27% occurring once; the ten biggest clones make up around 5.6%. The sample comprised PBMCs. The receptors stem from a woman aged 18-49 years in good health.

The V gene is TRBV19, the J gene TRBJ2-3; D call uncertain. Germline CDR1 is LNHDA and CDR2 is SQIVND (reference sequence). The CDR3 has 14 amino acids. The V gene lost 6 bases and the J gene lost 2 bases, with 12 bases spanning the gap. CDR3 nucleotides: TGTGCCAGTAGCCTTAACAGAGCCACAGATACGCAGTATTTT. Its protein product is CASSLNRATDTQYF.

J is TRBJ2-2 and V is TRBV5-4, with D unclear. Trimming pared 1 base from V and 5 bases from J, leaving 9 bases between. The CDR3 consists of 14 residues. Germline V gene data show CDR1 as SGHNT and CDR2 as YYREEE (reference sequence). DNA for the CDR3: TGTGCCAGCAGCTTGAAAATCGGGACCGGGGAGCTGTTTTTT. Translated, it gives CASSLKIGTGELFF. Full variable domain (outside the CDR3, taken from reference TRBV5-4 and TRBJ2-2): ETGVTQSPTHLIKTRGQQVTLRCSSQSGHNTVSWYQQALGQGPQFIFQYYREEENGRGNFPPRFSGLQFPNYSSELNVNALELDDSALYLCASSLKIGTGELFFGEGSRLTVL.

In this sample, this clonotype turned up a few times. This chain uses TRBV28 with TRBJ1-6, with D possibly TRBD1 on 6 matching bases. Trimming took off 2 bases at V and 6 bases at J, with 11 bases between the two ends. Germline V gene lookup returns CDR1 MDHEN and CDR2 SYDVKM. The CDR3 has 15 residues. CDR3 loop: CASSLRGRPNSPLHF. DNA of the CDR3: TGTGCCAGCAGTTTAAGGGGGAGACCTAATTCACCCCTCCACTTT.

This clonotype appeared once. As DNA, the CDR3 is TGTGCCATAGCCGGGACTGTGAACACTGAAGCTTTCTTT. It specifies CAIAGTVNTEAFF. This sequence joins TRBV2 and TRBJ1-1, with a weak D call TRBD1 (5 bases). The ends were cut back, 10 bases at V and 0 bases at J, with 12 bases in the middle. Germline V gene lookup returns CDR1 SNHLY and CDR2 FYNNEI. The CDR3 has 13 amino acids.

This clonotype came up a few times. The gene calls are TRBV4-3 and TRBJ2-3; D remains ambiguous. Germline assignment: CDR1 LGHNA and CDR2 YSLEER. Trimming removed 0 bases at V and 5 bases at J, with 18 bases between. CDR3 length equals 17 residues. CDR3: CASSQDPSGMVRDTQYF. CDR3 sequence (DNA): TGCGCCAGCAGCCAAGATCCGAGTGGGATGGTTAGAGATACGCAGTATTTT.

This chain uses TRBV29-1 with TRBJ1-2; D is unclear. The germline gives CDR1 SQVTM, CDR2 ANQGSEA. V dropped 4 bases and J dropped 8 bases, with 8 bases sitting between them. The CDR3 runs to 10 residues. The CDR3 DNA reads TGCAGCGTTGTCCGGGAAGGCTACACCTTC. Translated: CSVVREGYTF.

The chain couples TRBV6-5 to TRBJ2-5; tentatively, D is TRBD1 or TRBD2 (5 bases each). Per the germline V gene, CDR1 is MNHEY and CDR2 is SVGAGI. CDR3 length: 13 amino acids. V lost 7 bases and J lost 5, with 14 bases in between. In nucleotides, the CDR3 is TGTGCCAGCACACGCGTTTGGGGGGAGACCCAGTACTTC. Its protein is CASTRVWGETQYF.

The chain combines TRBV4-3 with TRBJ2-2, with TRBD2 matching 9 bases. CDR1 is LGHNA and CDR2 is YSLEER in the germline V gene. The CDR3 contains 15 residues. J gave up 5 bases and V 6 bases, and 7 bases lay outside the gene matches. CDR3 region: CASSLLAGLTGELFF. DNA of the CDR3: TGCGCCAGCAGTCTACTAGCGGGCCTTACCGGGGAGCTGTTTTTT.

This clonotype was detected a few times. The chain joins TRBV13 to TRBJ1-5; D is uncertain. In germline, CDR1 is PRHDT, CDR2 FYEKMQ (reference sequence). This CDR3 comprises 14 residues. V was pared by 0 bases and J by 5 bases, with 8 bases between. The CDR3 DNA reads TGTGCCAGCAGCTTAGGGTCTGCTGATCAGCCCCAGCATTTT. It codes for CASSLGSADQPQHF.

This clonotype was seen repeatedly, ten times or more. The chain joins TRBV19 to TRBJ2-1; 10 nucleotides line up with TRBD2. This CDR3 contains 15 residues. Germline loops: CDR1 LNHDA, CDR2 SQIVND (reference sequence). V shed 8 bases, J shed 8 bases, and the junction held 12 bases outside the gene matches. This CDR3 reads CASGKIAGGVYEQFF. The CDR3 coding sequence is TGTGCCAGTGGGAAGATAGCGGGAGGAGTGTATGAGCAGTTCTTC.

The gene calls are TRBV7-9 and TRBJ1-1; D uncertain. CDR1 and CDR2 (germline): SEHNR, FQNEAQ (reference sequence). The CDR3 length is 16 residues. V was trimmed by 1 base and J by 3 bases, leaving 15 bases between them. The CDR3 is CASSLVLSKRDTEAFF. CDR3 sequence (DNA): TGTGCCAGCAGCTTAGTGTTGTCAAAGAGGGACACTGAAGCTTTCTTT.

This chain connects TRBV20-1 to TRBJ1-5, with D unresolved. This CDR3 is 15 amino acids long. The V and J ends lost 0 bases and 3 bases respectively, with 12 bases between them. Germline V CDR1 and CDR2: DFQATT, SNEGSKA (reference sequence). CDR3 amino acids: CSARDPGLFNQPQHF. Here the CDR3 DNA reads TGCAGTGCTAGAGACCCCGGACTGTTCAATCAGCCCCAGCATTTT.

This clonotype was counted a few times. The chain combines TRBV12-3 or TRBV12-4 with TRBJ2-7; a weak D match, TRBD1 (6 bases). The germline V and J ends were trimmed by 8 bases and 2 bases, with 13 bases remaining between them. The CDR3 consists of 13 residues. CDR3 nucleotides: TGTGCCAGCGGAAGGGACACCACCTACGAGCAGTACTTC. This gives the protein CASGRDTTYEQYF.

This clonotype occurred many times. The chain uses TRBV28 and TRBJ2-5; D not resolved. V dropped 8 bases and J dropped 4 bases, with 11 bases sitting between them. CDR3 length: 12 residues. From germline, CDR1 is MDHEN and CDR2 SYDVKM. Here the CDR3 reads CASGVGGETQYF. CDR3 DNA sequence: TGTGCCAGCGGGGTTGGCGGAGAGACCCAGTACTTC.

The chain combines TRBV9 with TRBJ2-2; no clear D gene. Germline assignment: CDR1 SGDLS and CDR2 YYNGEE. The length of the CDR3 is 12 residues. V dropped 3 bases and J dropped 7 bases, with 7 bases sitting between them. Here the CDR3 DNA reads TGTGCCAGCAGCGCCCTGGACGGGGAGCTGTTTTTT. Translated: CASSALDGELFF.

This chain connects TRBV3-1 to TRBJ1-1; no definite D call. This CDR3 spans 14 amino acids. Germline CDR1 reads LGHDT; CDR2 reads YNNKEL (reference sequence). V lost 2 bases and J lost 1, with 8 bases in between. Written as DNA, the CDR3 is TGTGCCAGCAGCCAATTCGGAACGAACACTGAAGCTTTCTTT. Translated, it gives CASSQFGTNTEAFF. The full variable domain, rest sourced from reference TRBV3-1 and TRBJ1-1, is DTAVSQTPKYLVTQMGNDKSIKCEQNLGHDTMYWYKQDSKKFLKIMFSYNNKELIINETVPNRFSPKSPDKAHLNLHINSLELGDSAVYFCASSQFGTNTEAFFGQGTRLTVV.